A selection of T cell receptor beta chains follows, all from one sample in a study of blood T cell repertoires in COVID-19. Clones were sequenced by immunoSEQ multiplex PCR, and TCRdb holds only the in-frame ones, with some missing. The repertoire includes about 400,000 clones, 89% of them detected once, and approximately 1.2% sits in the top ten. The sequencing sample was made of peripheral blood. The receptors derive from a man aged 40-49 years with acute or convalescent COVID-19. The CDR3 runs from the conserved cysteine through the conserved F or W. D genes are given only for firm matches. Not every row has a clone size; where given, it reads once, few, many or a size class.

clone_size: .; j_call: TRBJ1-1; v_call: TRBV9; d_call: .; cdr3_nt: TGTGCCAGCAGCGTTGGGACAAGAGCCTCACTTGGTGAAGCTTTCTTT; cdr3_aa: CASSVGTRASLGEAFF
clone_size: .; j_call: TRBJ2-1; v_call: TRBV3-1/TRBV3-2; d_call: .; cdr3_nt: TGTGCCAGCAGCGCGTCCGGGGAACCTTACAATGAGCAGTTCTTC; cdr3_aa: CASSASGEPYNEQFF
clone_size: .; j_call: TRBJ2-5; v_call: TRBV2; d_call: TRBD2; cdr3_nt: TGTGCCAGCAGTACCCGACGGACTAGCGGGGGGATTGGGACCCAGTACTTC; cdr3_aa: CASSTRRTSGGIGTQYF
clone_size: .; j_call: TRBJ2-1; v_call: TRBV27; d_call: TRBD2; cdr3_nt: TGTGCCAGCAGTGTAGCGGGGCGGTTCAATGAGCAGTTCTTC; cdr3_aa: CASSVAGRFNEQFF
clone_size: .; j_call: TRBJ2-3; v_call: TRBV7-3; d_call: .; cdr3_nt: TGTGCCAGCAGCTTAACTAGCTGGTACACAGATACGCAGTATTTT; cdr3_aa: CASSLTSWYTDTQYF
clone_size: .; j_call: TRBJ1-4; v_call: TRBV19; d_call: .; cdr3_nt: TGTGCCAGTAGTATATATATAAGAGCAACTAATGAAAAACTGTTTTTT; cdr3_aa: CASSIYIRATNEKLFF
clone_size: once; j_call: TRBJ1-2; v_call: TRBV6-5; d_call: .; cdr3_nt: TGTGCCAGCAGTCTGCCTGGAGGGGGCTACACCTTC; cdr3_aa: CASSLPGGGYTF
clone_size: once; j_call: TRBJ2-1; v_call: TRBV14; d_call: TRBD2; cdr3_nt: TGTGCCAGCAGCCAATTACACCCTAGCGTGGGGGGGAATGAGCAGTTCTTC; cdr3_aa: CASSQLHPSVGGNEQFF
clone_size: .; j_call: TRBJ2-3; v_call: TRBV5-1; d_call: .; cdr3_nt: TGCGCCAGCAGCTTGTTGCAGGATTTAGGTACGCAGTATTTT; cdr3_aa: CASSLLQDLGTQYF
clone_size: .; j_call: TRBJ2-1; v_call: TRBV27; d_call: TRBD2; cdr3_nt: TGTGCCAGCACCGCGCGGACTAGCGGGATCTACAATGAGCAGTTCTTC; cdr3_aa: CASTARTSGIYNEQFF
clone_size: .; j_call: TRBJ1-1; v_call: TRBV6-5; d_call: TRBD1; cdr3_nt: TGTGCCAGCAGCCCCGGGACAGGTGTCGCTGAAGCTTTCTTT; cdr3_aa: CASSPGTGVAEAFF
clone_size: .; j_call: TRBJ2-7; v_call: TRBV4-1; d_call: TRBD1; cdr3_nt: TGCGCCAGCAGCCGCCCCGGCCAGGACAGGGTTCCCGAGCAGTACTTC; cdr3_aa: CASSRPGQDRVPEQYF
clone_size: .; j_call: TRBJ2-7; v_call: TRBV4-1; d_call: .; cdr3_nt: TGCGCCAGCAGCCTTAGGGTTGGAGGGGGCGTCACCGAGCAGTACTTC; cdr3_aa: CASSLRVGGGVTEQYF
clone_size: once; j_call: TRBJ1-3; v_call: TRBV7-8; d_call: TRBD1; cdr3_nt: TGTGCCAGCAGCTTTGGGGTCGCGGGACAGTACTCTGGAAACACCATATATTTT; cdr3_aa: CASSFGVAGQYSGNTIYF